Each of the 22 T cell receptor beta chains below was sequenced from the same sample in a study of Ad26.COV2.S vaccination and SARS-CoV-2 variants. Treatment described: approximately 18 received Ad26.COV2.S at low or high dose, single or two shots; 5 received placebo; per-sample allocation not given. Specimens were obtained on day 63 following the first vaccine or placebo injection. The method was immunoSEQ multiplex PCR; TCRdb's version includes in-frame clones alone and lacks a portion of them. The sample consists of roughly 700,000 clones, roughly 90% of them appearing once. Source: peripheral blood, taken in a trial of Ad26.COV2.S vaccine versus placebo. The receptors were sampled from a person aged 18-65 years who received the Ad26.COV2.S COVID-19 vaccine or a placebo.

This clone was seen a handful of times. The chain has TRBV21-1 and TRBJ2-2; the D call of TRBD2 is as the table states it, not checked on the DNA. TRBV21-1 is a recognized pseudogene. The CDR3 spans 18 residues. CDR3 protein: CASSRLKDNRLPTGELFF. CDR3 DNA sequence: TGTGCCAGCAGCAGACTGAAGGATAACAGACTACCCACCGGGGAGCTGTTTTTT.

This rearrangement joins TRBV5-4 to TRBJ2-2, with D unresolved. The CDR3 is 14 amino acids. Trimming shortened V by 0 bases and J by 10 bases, and 13 bases separated the two germline ends. Germline V gene data show CDR1 as SGHNT and CDR2 as YYREEE (reference sequence). The CDR3 DNA sequence: TGTGCCAGCAGCTTGGATTCAGGTTATTCGGAGCTGTTTTTT. This codes for CASSLDSGYSELFF.

This clone was seen just once. The chain joins TRBV13 to TRBJ2-1; the match to TRBD2 covers 12 bases. The V gene's germline CDR1 is PRHDT and CDR2 FYEKMQ (reference sequence). V gave up 6 bases and J gave up 5 bases; unmatched junction bases: 14. The CDR3 contains 18 residues. The CDR3 loop is CASSSTSGRFVPNNEQFF. CDR3 bases: TGTGCCAGCAGTTCCACTAGCGGGAGGTTTGTTCCTAACAATGAGCAGTTCTTC.

The chain employs TRBV18 and TRBJ1-6; tentatively, D is TRBD1 (5 bases). CDR1 and CDR2 (germline): KGHSH, LQKENI. The V end was cut by 4 bases, the J end by 5 bases, with 6 bases between. The CDR3 runs to 13 residues. CDR3 loop: CASSQQDNSPLHF. The DNA of the CDR3 is TGTGCCAGCTCACAACAGGATAATTCACCCCTCCACTTT.

The chain uses TRBV7-8 and TRBJ2-7; D remains unclear. V lost 5 bases to trimming and J lost 3 bases, with 8 bases between them. CDR3 size: 12 residues. Per the germline V gene, CDR1 is SGHVS and CDR2 is FQNEAQ. CDR3 protein: CASSVTDYEQYF. For the CDR3, the DNA is TGTGCCAGCAGCGTTACGGACTACGAGCAGTACTTC.

The chain is built from TRBV6-6 and TRBJ1-1; TRBD1 might be the D (6 bases). Germline lookup yields CDR1 MNHNY and CDR2 SVGAGI (reference sequence). V dropped 6 bases and J dropped 3 bases, with 14 bases sitting between them. This CDR3 spans 14 amino acids. CDR3 in amino acids: CASSLQGRDTEAFF. The CDR3 DNA reads as TGTGCCAGCAGCCTACAGGGTAGAGACACTGAAGCTTTCTTT.

This chain uses TRBV30 with TRBJ1-5, with 7 bases that match TRBD1. Trimming took 0 bases from V and 5 from J; bases not matched to a gene: 10. Germline V gene sequence: CDR1 GTSNPN, CDR2 SVGIG (reference sequence). The CDR3 length is 16 residues. CDR3 nucleotides: TGTGCCTGGAGTGTAGGGACAGCTCCTTGTCATCAGCCCCAGCATTTT. Encoded protein: CAWSVGTAPCHQPQHF.

The J gene is TRBJ2-1, the V gene TRBV2, with D perhaps TRBD1 (5 bases). CDR3 length: 14 amino acids. Looked up from germline, CDR1 is SNHLY and CDR2 is FYNNEI. Trimming pared 6 bases from V and 1 base from J, leaving 10 bases between. DNA of the CDR3: TGTGCCAGCAGGGGCGACAGTTCCTACAATGAGCAGTTCTTC. This translates into CASRGDSSYNEQFF.

V and J are TRBV29-1 and TRBJ2-1; D is uncertain. Germline CDR1 reads SQVTM; CDR2 reads ANQGSEA. The V end was cut by 7 bases, the J end by 9 bases, with 10 bases between. CDR3 length: 10 residues. This CDR3 is CSGSMAEQFF. The CDR3 DNA reads as TGCAGCGGTAGCATGGCTGAGCAGTTCTTC.

The J gene is TRBJ1-1, the V gene TRBV6-5; no clear D gene. Germline V gives CDR1 MNHEY, CDR2 SVGAGI. CDR3 length equals 16 residues. V lost 2 bases and J lost 0, with 13 bases in between. CDR3: CASSYDATVMNTEAFF. The CDR3 DNA is TGTGCCAGCAGTTACGACGCGACCGTGATGAACACTGAAGCTTTCTTT.

The J gene is TRBJ2-4, the V gene TRBV19; a weak D match, TRBD1 (6 bases). The germline V gene encodes CDR1 LNHDA and CDR2 SQIVND (reference sequence). Trimming took off 3 bases at V and 6 bases at J, with 12 bases between the two ends. This CDR3 contains 14 residues. The CDR3 bases are TGTGCCAGTAGTATCCCACAGGGTCCAAACATTCAGTACTTC. This translates into CASSIPQGPNIQYF.

V gene TRBV4-3 combines with J gene TRBJ1-2; D is ambiguous. The CDR3 sequence is 13 residues long. The germline gives CDR1 LGHNA, CDR2 YSLEER. Trimming cost V 0 bases and J 12 bases, with 14 bases left between them. CDR3 in amino acids: CASSQELPGVNTF. In DNA form, the CDR3 reads TGCGCCAGCAGCCAAGAACTTCCGGGTGTAAACACCTTC.

The chain combines TRBV7-3 with TRBJ2-3; 13 nucleotides align to TRBD2. V dropped 2 bases and J dropped 3; count of bases not matched to a gene: 8. Looked up from germline, CDR1 is SGHTA and CDR2 is FQGTGA. The CDR3 has 18 amino acids. CDR3 nucleotides: TGTGCCAGCAGCTTAGCGAACCCGGGACTAGCGGGGACAGATACGCAGTATTTT. Translation: CASSLANPGLAGTDTQYF.

The CDR3 region is CASSPTGGNTIYF. Written as DNA, the CDR3 is TGTGCCAGCAGCCCCACAGGGGGAAACACCATATATTTT. The gene calls are TRBV7-9 and TRBJ1-3, with D maybe TRBD1 (6 bases). The CDR3 extends over 13 amino acids. The germline V gene has CDR1 SEHNR and CDR2 FQNEAQ (reference sequence). V lost 5 bases and J lost 4, with 9 bases in between.

The rearrangement joins TRBV4-1 to TRBJ2-5, with D possibly matching TRBD1 (6 bases). Per the germline V gene, CDR1 is MGHRA and CDR2 is YSYEKL. There are 15 residues in the CDR3. The germline V and J ends were trimmed by 0 bases and 12 bases, with 20 bases remaining between them. The CDR3 bases are TGCGCCAGCAGCCAAGACTCCGCATCGCGTAGGGACAAGTACTTC. It translates to CASSQDSASRRDKYF.

The V gene is TRBV5-1, the J gene TRBJ2-4, with 7 bases lining up with TRBD2. The CDR3 is 14 amino acids. With V trimmed by 0 bases and J by 3 bases, 0 bases remained unmatched. Germline V gene sequence: CDR1 SGHRS, CDR2 YFSETQ. The CDR3 sequence is CASSLGDYKNIQYF. CDR3 DNA: TGCGCCAGCAGCTTGGGGGACTACAAAAACATTCAGTACTTC.

V usage is TRBV5-4 and J usage is TRBJ2-5; 9 nucleotides align to TRBD1. Losses at the gene ends were 4 bases for V and 4 bases for J; bases not matched to a gene: 8. The CDR3 is 15 residues long. Germline-derived CDR1 and CDR2 are SGHNT and YYREEE (reference sequence). The CDR3 DNA reads TGTGCCAGCAGCAGGGGACAGGGAGTTGGAGAGACCCAGTACTTC. It is translated as CASSRGQGVGETQYF.

This sequence joins TRBV11-2 and TRBJ2-3; no clear D. The CDR3 runs to 15 residues. Germline assignment: CDR1 SGHAT and CDR2 FQNNGV. Trimming shortened V by 0 bases and J by 4 bases, and 11 bases separated the two germline ends. The CDR3 is CASSLDPRWADTQYF. CDR3 nucleotide sequence: TGTGCCAGCAGCTTAGACCCAAGGTGGGCAGATACGCAGTATTTT.

The CDR3 loop is CAWSASGGKNIQYF. CDR3 in DNA: TGTGCCTGGAGCGCTAGCGGGGGTAAAAACATTCAGTACTTC. This rearrangement joins TRBV30 to TRBJ2-4; 10 nucleotides align to TRBD2. The CDR3 is made up of 14 amino acids. With 3 bases clipped from V and 4 bases from J, the junction kept 3 bases outside the gene matches. From germline, CDR1 is GTSNPN and CDR2 SVGIG (reference sequence).

The chain recombines TRBV6-2 or TRBV6-3 with TRBJ2-3; D gene ambiguous. This CDR3 contains 17 residues. CDR1 and CDR2 (germline): MNHEY, SVGEGT. Trimming left V 0 bases short and J 2 bases short, with 15 bases between. The CDR3 DNA reads as TGTGCCAGCAGTTACTCGGCGGCGACCTTTTCCACAGATACGCAGTATTTT. Translating gives CASSYSAATFSTDTQYF.

This clone was seen a handful of times. V is TRBV4-2 and J is TRBJ1-5; a weak D match, TRBD1 (6 bases). Trimming pared 0 bases from V and 5 bases from J, leaving 14 bases between. Germline CDR1 is LGHNA and CDR2 is YNFKEQ. The CDR3 has 16 residues. The CDR3 here is CASSQEGAQGYQPQHF. CDR3 nucleotide sequence: TGTGCCAGCAGCCAAGAAGGGGCACAGGGATATCAGCCCCAGCATTTT.

This clone was observed once. The rearrangement joins TRBV5-1 to TRBJ1-4, with D unclear. In germline, CDR1 is SGHRS, CDR2 YFSETQ. This CDR3 contains 14 residues. V gave up 5 bases and J gave up 0 bases, with 8 bases separating them. The CDR3 is CASSTRSTNEKLFF. The CDR3 DNA reads TGCGCCAGCAGTACGCGATCAACTAATGAAAAACTGTTTTTT. Complete variable domain (other parts from reference TRBV5-1 and TRBJ1-4): KAGVTQTPRYLIKTRGQQVTLSCSPISGHRSVSWYQQTPGQGLQFLFEYFSETQRNKGNFPGRFSGRQFSNSRSEMNVSTLELGDSALYLCASSTRSTNEKLFFGSGTQLSVL.